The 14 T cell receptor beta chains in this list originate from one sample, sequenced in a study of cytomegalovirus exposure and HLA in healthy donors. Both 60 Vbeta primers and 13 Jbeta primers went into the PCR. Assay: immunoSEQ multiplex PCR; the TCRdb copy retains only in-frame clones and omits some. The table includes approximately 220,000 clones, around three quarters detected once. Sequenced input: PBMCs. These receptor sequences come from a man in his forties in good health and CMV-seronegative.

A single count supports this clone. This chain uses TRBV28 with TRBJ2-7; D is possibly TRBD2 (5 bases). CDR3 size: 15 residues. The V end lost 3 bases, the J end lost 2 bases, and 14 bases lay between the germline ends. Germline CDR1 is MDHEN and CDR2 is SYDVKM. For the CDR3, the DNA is TGTGCCAGCAGTTTTGGGCGGGTTGAAGCCTACGAGCAGTACTTC. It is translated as CASSFGRVEAYEQYF.

The CDR3 protein is CASSQSWTGGSNSPLHF. The CDR3 DNA follows: TGCGCCAGCAGTCAATCATGGACAGGAGGTTCGAATTCACCCCTCCACTTT. The rearrangement links TRBV23-1 to TRBJ1-6; 7 bases are a match to TRBD1. TRBV23-1 is filed as an ORF, its function uncertain. The CDR3 consists of 17 residues. The ends lost 0 bases at V and 7 bases at J; junction bases unmatched: 9.

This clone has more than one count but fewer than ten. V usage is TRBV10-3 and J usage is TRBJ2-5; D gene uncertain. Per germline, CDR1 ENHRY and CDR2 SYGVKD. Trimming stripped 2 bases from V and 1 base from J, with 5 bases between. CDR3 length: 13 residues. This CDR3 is CAISEASQETQYF. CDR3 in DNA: TGTGCCATCAGTGAGGCTAGCCAAGAGACCCAGTACTTC.

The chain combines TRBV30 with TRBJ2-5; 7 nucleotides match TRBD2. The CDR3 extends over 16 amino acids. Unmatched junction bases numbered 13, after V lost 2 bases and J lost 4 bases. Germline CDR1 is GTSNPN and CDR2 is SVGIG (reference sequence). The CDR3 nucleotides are TGTGCCTGGAGTCCACTAGCGCCTCCTAGGGGAGAGACCCAGTACTTC. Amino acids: CAWSPLAPPRGETQYF. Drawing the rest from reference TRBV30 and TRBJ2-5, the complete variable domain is SQTIHQWPATLVQPVGSPLSLECTVEGTSNPNLYWYRQAAGRGLQLLFYSVGIGQISSEVPQNLSASRPQDRQFILSSKKLLLSDSGFYLCAWSPLAPPRGETQYFGPGTRLLVL.

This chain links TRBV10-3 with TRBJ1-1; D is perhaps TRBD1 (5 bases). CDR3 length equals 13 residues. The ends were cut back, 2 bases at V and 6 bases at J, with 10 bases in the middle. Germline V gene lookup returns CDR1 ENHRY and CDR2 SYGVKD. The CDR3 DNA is TGTGCCATCAGTGAGCCGGGGGGGGCTGAAGCTTTCTTT. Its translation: CAISEPGGAEAFF.

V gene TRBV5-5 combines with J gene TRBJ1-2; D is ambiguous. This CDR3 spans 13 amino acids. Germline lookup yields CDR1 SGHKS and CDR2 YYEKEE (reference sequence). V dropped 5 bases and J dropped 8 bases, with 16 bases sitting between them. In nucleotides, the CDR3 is TGTGCCAGCAGTTATGAGGGAAATTCGGGCTACACCTTC. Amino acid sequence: CASSYEGNSGYTF.

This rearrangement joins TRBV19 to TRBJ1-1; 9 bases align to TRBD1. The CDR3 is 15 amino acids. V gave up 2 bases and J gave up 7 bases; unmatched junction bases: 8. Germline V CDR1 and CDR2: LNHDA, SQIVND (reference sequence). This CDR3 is CASSILTGGLGEAFF. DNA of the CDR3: TGTGCCAGTAGTATACTAACAGGGGGCTTAGGTGAAGCTTTCTTT.

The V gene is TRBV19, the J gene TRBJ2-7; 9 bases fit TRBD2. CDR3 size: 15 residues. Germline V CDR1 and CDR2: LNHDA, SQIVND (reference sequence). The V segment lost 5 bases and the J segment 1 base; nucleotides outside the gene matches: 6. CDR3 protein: CASSYRLAASYEQYF. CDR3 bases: TGTGCCAGTAGTTATCGACTAGCGGCTTCCTACGAGCAGTACTTC.

CDR3 DNA sequence: TGTGCCAGCAGCTTGAGGCCGGAGGCTTTCTTT. This encodes CASSLRPEAFF. The chain joins TRBV7-9 to TRBJ1-1; D uncertain. In germline, CDR1 is SEHNR, CDR2 FQNEAQ (reference sequence). The CDR3 contains 11 residues. V dropped 3 bases and J dropped 11 bases, with 10 bases sitting between them. Drawing the rest from reference TRBV7-9 and TRBJ1-1, the complete variable domain is DTGVSQNPRHKITKRGQNVTFRCDPISEHNRLYWYRQTLGQGPEFLTYFQNEAQLEKSRLLSDRFSAERPKGSFSTLEIQRTEQGDSAMYLCASSLRPEAFFGQGTRLTVV.

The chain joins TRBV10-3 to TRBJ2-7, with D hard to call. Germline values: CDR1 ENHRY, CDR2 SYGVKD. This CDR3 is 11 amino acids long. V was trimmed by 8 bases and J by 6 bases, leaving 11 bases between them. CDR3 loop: CAISPGGEQYF. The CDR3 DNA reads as TGTGCCATCTCTCCCGGCGGCGAGCAGTACTTC.

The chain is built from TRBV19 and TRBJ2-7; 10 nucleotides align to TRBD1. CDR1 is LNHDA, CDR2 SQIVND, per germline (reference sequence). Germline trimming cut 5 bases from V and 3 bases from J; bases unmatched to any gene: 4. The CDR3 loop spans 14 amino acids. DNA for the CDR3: TGTGCCAGTAGTTACAGGGACAGGGGCTACGAGCAGTACTTC. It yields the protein CASSYRDRGYEQYF.

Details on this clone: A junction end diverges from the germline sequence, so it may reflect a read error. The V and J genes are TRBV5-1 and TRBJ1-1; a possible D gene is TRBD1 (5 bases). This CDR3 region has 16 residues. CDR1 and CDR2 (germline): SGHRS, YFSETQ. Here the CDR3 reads CASSLDRRKGRTEAFF. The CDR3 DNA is TGTGCCAGCAGCTTGGACCGGCGGAAGGGGCGGACTGAAGCTTTCTTT.

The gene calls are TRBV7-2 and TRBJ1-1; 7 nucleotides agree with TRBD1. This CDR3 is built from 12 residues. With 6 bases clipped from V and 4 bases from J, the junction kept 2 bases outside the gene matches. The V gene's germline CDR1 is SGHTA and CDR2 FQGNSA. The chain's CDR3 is CASRAGGTEAFF. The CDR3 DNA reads TGTGCCAGCAGGGCAGGGGGCACTGAAGCTTTCTTT.

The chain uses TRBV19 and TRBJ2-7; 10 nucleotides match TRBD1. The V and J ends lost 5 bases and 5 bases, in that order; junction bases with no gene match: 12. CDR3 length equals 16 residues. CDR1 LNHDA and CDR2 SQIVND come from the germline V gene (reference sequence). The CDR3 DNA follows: TGTGCCAGTAGTGTCGAACTCAGACAGGGGGCCGACGAGCAGTACTTC. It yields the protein CASSVELRQGADEQYF.